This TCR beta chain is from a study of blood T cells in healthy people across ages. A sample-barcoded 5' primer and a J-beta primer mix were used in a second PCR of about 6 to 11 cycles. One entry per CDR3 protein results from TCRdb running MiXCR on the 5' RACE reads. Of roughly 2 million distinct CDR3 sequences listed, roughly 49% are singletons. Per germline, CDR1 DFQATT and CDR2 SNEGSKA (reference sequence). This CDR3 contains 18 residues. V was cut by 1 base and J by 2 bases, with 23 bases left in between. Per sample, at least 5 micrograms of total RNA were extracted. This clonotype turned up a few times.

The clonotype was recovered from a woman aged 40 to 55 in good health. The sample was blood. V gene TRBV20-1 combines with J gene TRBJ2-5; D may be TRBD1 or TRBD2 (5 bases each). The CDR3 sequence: CSARGIEGMDQGQETQYF. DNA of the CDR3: TGCAGTGCTAGAGGGATCGAGGGCATGGATCAGGGACAAGAGACCCAGTACTTC.